The rows below give T cell receptor beta chains drawn from one sample of a study of blood T cell repertoires in COVID-19. Sequencing used immunoSEQ multiplex PCR; TCRdb keeps in-frame clones, though not all of them. This sample has approximately 210,000 clones, with approximately 80% found just once. Source material: PBMCs or T cells enriched from blood (not recorded which). All receptors derive from a man aged 40-50 years who had recovered from COVID-19. CDR3s include the opening cysteine and the closing phenylalanine or tryptophan. A D gene is named only where the DNA matches it firmly. Where a row states a size, it is once, few, many or the class of an expanded clone; other rows omit it.

clone_size d_call j_call v_call cdr3_nt cdr3_aa
. TRBD1 TRBJ1-2 TRBV19 TGTGCCAGTAGCTCCGGGACAGGGGGGTATGGCTACACCTTC CASSSGTGGYGYTF
few . TRBJ1-5 TRBV6-6 TGTGCCAGCAGTCCAGGGACGGGCGGGAGGCGCAATCAGCCCCAGCATTTT CASSPGTGGRRNQPQHF
. . TRBJ1-4 TRBV4-1 TGCGCCAGCAGCCTAAAGGCGGCGGGAAAACTGTTTTTT CASSLKAAGKLFF
. . TRBJ1-1 TRBV7-2 TGTGCCAGCAGCGCGATGGCAGGGAACACTGAAGCTTTCTTT CASSAMAGNTEAFF
few . TRBJ1-5 TRBV4-1 TGCGCCAGCAGCGAGGTATTGGGCAATCAGCCCCAGCATTTT CASSEVLGNQPQHF
. TRBD1 TRBJ1-5 TRBV6-5 TGTGCCTCCACGAAGGGGGCGGGTCAGCCCCAGCATTTT CASTKGAGQPQHF
. . TRBJ2-7 TRBV5-5 TGTGCCAGCAGCCCCCCGTCCTACGAGCAGTACTTC CASSPPSYEQYF
. . TRBJ2-7 TRBV5-1 TGCGCCAGCAGCTCAGTCCCGGAGGCGGGCGAGCAGTACTTC CASSSVPEAGEQYF
. . TRBJ1-2 TRBV6-1 TGTGCCAGCAGTGAATTCGGTAGGGAGGAAGGCTACACCTTC CASSEFGREEGYTF
. . TRBJ2-7 TRBV7-9 TGTGCCAGCAGCTTAGCGACCCCGGGTTACGAGCAGTACTTC CASSLATPGYEQYF
. TRBD1 TRBJ2-3 TRBV2 TGTGCCAGCGGATACAGGGGTCGGGCAGATACGCAGTATTTT CASGYRGRADTQYF
. TRBD1 TRBJ2-2 TRBV5-6 TGTGCCAGCAGCTTAATAGGGGGACAGGGGGGCACCGGGGAGCTGTTTTTT CASSLIGGQGGTGELFF
many TRBD1 TRBJ2-7 TRBV5-5 TGTGCCAGCAGCCCCAGAGGACAGGCCTTCTCCTACGAGCAGTACTTC CASSPRGQAFSYEQYF
. TRBD1 TRBJ1-2 TRBV27 TGTGCCAGCAGTTCCCGAACAGGGGGCGATGGCTACACCTTC CASSSRTGGDGYTF
. . TRBJ2-1 TRBV7-6 TGTGCCAGCAGCTTAGACGCGGGATCGAGCGGTTGGAATGAGCAGTTCTTC CASSLDAGSSGWNEQFF
few . TRBJ1-2 TRBV10-3 TGTGCCATCAGTGAGTCCCCGACAGGCCCCTATGGCTACACCTTC CAISESPTGPYGYTF
few TRBD1 TRBJ1-4 TRBV9 TGTGCCAGCAGCGTAGAAGGGGGCGTAGGAGGAAAACTGTTTTTT CASSVEGGVGGKLFF
. TRBD1 TRBJ2-7 TRBV3-1/TRBV3-2 TGTGCCAGCAGCCAAGATAGGCCAGGGGGCTCCTACGAGCAGTACTTC CASSQDRPGGSYEQYF
. TRBD2 TRBJ2-2 TRBV27 TGTGCCAGCAGGAAAGCGGGGGGGTTAACCGGGGAGCTGTTTTTT CASRKAGGLTGELFF
. . TRBJ1-6 TRBV5-4 TGTGCCAGCAGCCTGGGAGGCGGCAGAGAGTCACCCCTCCACTTT CASSLGGGRESPLHF
. . TRBJ2-7 TRBV27 TGTGCCAGCAGTTCGAACGGGAGATCCGAGCAGTACTTC CASSSNGRSEQYF
. . TRBJ2-3 TRBV28 TGTGCCAGCAGTTTTTTGCAAGGTAACAGTCGGCCCCAATATACGCAGTATTTT CASSFLQGNSRPQYTQYF
. TRBD1 TRBJ2-7 TRBV5-4 TGTGCCAGCAGCCGCGGGCCGGGACAGGGGGAGAGAGAGCAGTACTTC CASSRGPGQGEREQYF
. . TRBJ2-7 TRBV5-8 TGTGCCAGCAACCCCTACTACGAGCAGTACTTC CASNPYYEQYF
. TRBD1 TRBJ1-1 TRBV30 TGTGCCTGGATCCGACAGGGACGGAGGAACACTGAAGCTTTCTTT CAWIRQGRRNTEAFF
. TRBD2 TRBJ2-7 TRBV19 TGTGCCAGTAGTACTCGGGACGGGGGGGACGAGCAGTACTTC CASSTRDGGDEQYF
. . TRBJ2-7 TRBV13 TGTGCCAGCAGCTCAAGGACAGTCCACGAGCAGTACTTC CASSSRTVHEQYF